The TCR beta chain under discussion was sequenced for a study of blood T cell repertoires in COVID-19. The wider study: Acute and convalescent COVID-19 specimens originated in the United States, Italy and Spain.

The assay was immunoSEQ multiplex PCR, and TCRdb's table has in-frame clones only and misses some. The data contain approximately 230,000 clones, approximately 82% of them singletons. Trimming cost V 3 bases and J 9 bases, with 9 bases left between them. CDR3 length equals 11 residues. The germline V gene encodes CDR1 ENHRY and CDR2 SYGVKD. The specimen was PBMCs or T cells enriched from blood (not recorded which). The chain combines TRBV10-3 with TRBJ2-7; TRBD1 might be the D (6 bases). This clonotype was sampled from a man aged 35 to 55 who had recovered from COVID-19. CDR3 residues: CAISELGGQYF. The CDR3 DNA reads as TGTGCCATCAGTGAACTAGGGGGGCAGTACTTC.